The 27 T cell receptor beta chains in this list originate from one sample, sequenced in a study of tissue T cells after allogeneic stem cell transplantation. Sequenced by immunoSEQ multiplex PCR; TCRdb stores in-frame clones only, minus some. Found here are about 10,000 clones, 60% of them singletons; the top ten hold 9.6%. The specimen comprised tissue from the jejunum, sampled at autopsy. The receptors originated from a woman between 18 and 50 years old with breast cancer.

This chain uses TRBV27 with TRBJ2-1; D is undetermined. There are 14 residues in the CDR3. CDR1 is MNHEY, CDR2 SMNVEV, per germline (reference sequence). Trimming took 6 bases from V and 1 from J, leaving 10 bases between them. CDR3 amino acids: CASSLERSYNEQFF. CDR3 coding DNA: TGTGCCAGCAGCCTAGAAAGATCCTACAATGAGCAGTTCTTC.

This clone was recorded a few times. The V gene is TRBV5-6, the J gene TRBJ2-4; tentatively, D is TRBD2 (7 bases). The CDR3 covers 18 residues. Germline V gives CDR1 SGHDT, CDR2 YYEEEE. V lost 10 bases, J lost 0 bases, and 26 bases lay in between. The CDR3 sequence: CAAGAGGSGGLAKNIQYF. DNA of the CDR3: TGTGCCGCGGGGGCCGGGGGGAGTGGAGGACTAGCCAAAAACATTCAGTACTTC.

The rearrangement links TRBV4-2 to TRBJ2-7, with 10 bases lining up with TRBD1. The germline V gene encodes CDR1 LGHNA and CDR2 YNFKEQ. The CDR3 spans 15 residues. Trimming removed 0 bases from V and 6 bases from J; junction bases left unmatched: 5. CDR3 sequence reads: CASSQEGTGAREQYF. In DNA form, the CDR3 reads TGTGCCAGCAGCCAAGAGGGGACAGGGGCGCGCGAGCAGTACTTC.

The chain employs TRBV4-3 and TRBJ2-1; perhaps TRBD1 as D (5 bases). CDR3 size: 14 residues. V lost 1 base and J lost 6, with 10 bases in between. Germline V gene sequence: CDR1 LGHNA, CDR2 YSLEER. For the CDR3, the DNA is TGCGCCAGCAGCCAAGGGCAGGGCGGCAATGAGCAGTTCTTC. This codes for CASSQGQGGNEQFF.

This clone has more than one count but fewer than ten. The chain couples TRBV30 to TRBJ1-1; D possibly corresponds to TRBD1 (5 bases). V was clipped by 4 bases and J by 11 bases, with 17 bases between them. The CDR3 totals 12 residues. Germline V gene data show CDR1 as GTSNPN and CDR2 as SVGIG (reference sequence). The CDR3 is CAWTDGGPVAFF. The CDR3 DNA reads TGTGCCTGGACCGACGGGGGTCCGGTCGCTTTCTTT.

This clone was found a few times. This sequence joins TRBV11-2 and TRBJ2-7, with D perhaps matching TRBD1 (6 bases). The V end lost 6 bases, the J end lost 1 base, and 16 bases lay between the germline ends. Per germline, CDR1 SGHAT and CDR2 FQNNGV. CDR3 length: 15 amino acids. The CDR3 protein is CASSSWTVLSYEQYF. The CDR3 nucleotides are TGTGCCAGCAGTTCCTGGACAGTTCTTTCCTACGAGCAGTACTTC.

V and J are TRBV9 and TRBJ2-1; 10 nucleotides line up with TRBD2. This CDR3 is built from 15 residues. V lost 3 bases and J lost 4; bases outside the gene matches: 4. CDR1 and CDR2 from the germline V gene are SGDLS and YYNGEE. CDR3 in amino acids: CASSGSGGPYNEQFF. For the CDR3, the DNA is TGTGCCAGCAGCGGTAGCGGGGGGCCATACAATGAGCAGTTCTTC.

This clone was detected only once. J is TRBJ2-1 and V is TRBV6-6; the D gene is possibly TRBD2 (6 bases). The germline V and J ends were trimmed by 7 bases and 6 bases, with 10 bases remaining between them. There are 12 residues in the CDR3. The germline CDR1 and CDR2 sequences are MNHNY and SVGAGI (reference sequence). The CDR3 nucleotides are TGTGCCAGCAAGCTGGGGGGCAATGAGCAGTTCTTC. Its protein is CASKLGGNEQFF.

This clone was seen only a few times. The rearrangement links TRBV6-2 or TRBV6-3 to TRBJ2-2; 11 positions match TRBD2. The CDR3 loop spans 18 amino acids. Germline CDR1 and CDR2: MNHEY and SVGEGT. V dropped 2 bases and J dropped 3; count of bases not matched to a gene: 8. CDR3 residues: CASSYGASGRSYTGELFF. In nucleotides, the CDR3 is TGTGCCAGCAGTTACGGGGCTAGCGGGAGGTCGTACACCGGGGAGCTGTTTTTT.

The chain is built from TRBV2 and TRBJ1-6; weak D call: TRBD1 (5 bases). CDR1 is SNHLY, CDR2 FYNNEI, per germline. The CDR3 loop spans 15 amino acids. V was pared by 4 bases and J by 3 bases, with 10 bases between. The CDR3 is CASSAGRLYNSPLHF. The DNA for the CDR3 is TGTGCCAGCAGTGCGGGACGGCTCTATAATTCACCCCTCCACTTT.

The genes are TRBV18 and TRBJ1-5; D gene unclear. There are 13 residues in the CDR3. V lost 1 base and J 7 bases, leaving 8 bases between the germline ends. Germline V lookup: CDR1 KGHSH, CDR2 LQKENI. In DNA form, the CDR3 reads TGTGCCAGCTCACCACAGGTAGGGCAGCCCCAGCATTTT. Translating gives CASSPQVGQPQHF.

J is TRBJ2-1 and V is TRBV7-9; a weak D match, TRBD2 (5 bases). This CDR3 has 13 residues. Germline V lookup: CDR1 SEHNR, CDR2 FQNEAQ (reference sequence). Between the trimmed V and J ends, which lost 4 bases and 7 bases, there was a span of 11 bases. The CDR3 nucleotides read TGTGCCAGCAGCTATCAAGGCGGGAATGAGCAGTTCTTC. Its protein is CASSYQGGNEQFF.

A few counts support this clone. This sequence joins TRBV10-1 and TRBJ2-3; 8 positions agree with TRBD1. Germline V gene data show CDR1 as WNHNN and CDR2 as SYGVQD (reference sequence). The CDR3 covers 15 residues. V gave up 9 bases and J gave up 3 bases; unmatched junction bases: 11. DNA for the CDR3: TGCGCCAGGGGATCGGACAGGGAGGTTACAGATACGCAGTATTTT. Translated, it gives CARGSDREVTDTQYF.

This clone appeared a few times. V usage is TRBV18 and J usage is TRBJ2-5; 14 nucleotides align to TRBD2. V shed 3 bases, J shed 1 base, and the junction held 1 base outside the gene matches. CDR1 and CDR2 from the germline V gene are KGHSH and LQKENI. The CDR3 has 16 amino acids. The CDR3 DNA reads as TGTGCCAGCTCACCGGGACTAGCGGGAGCCCAAGAGACCCAGTACTTC. This gives the protein CASSPGLAGAQETQYF.

The chain carries TRBV6-5 and TRBJ1-1; D gene ambiguous. The germline gives CDR1 MNHEY, CDR2 SVGAGI. V lost 8 bases, J lost 4 bases, and 11 bases lay in between. The CDR3 is made up of 12 amino acids. CDR3 in amino acids: CASRPGGTEAFF. CDR3 DNA: TGTGCCAGCCGGCCCGGTGGCACTGAAGCTTTCTTT.

This chain links TRBV18 with TRBJ1-1; the D gene is possibly TRBD1 (5 bases). Looked up from germline, CDR1 is KGHSH and CDR2 is LQKENI. The CDR3 spans 14 residues. V lost 2 bases and J lost 1, with 8 bases in between. CDR3 residues: CASSPYQGNTEAFF. CDR3 in DNA: TGTGCCAGCTCACCATATCAGGGGAACACTGAAGCTTTCTTT. The full variable domain, completed using reference TRBV18 and TRBJ1-1, is NAGVMQNPRHLVRRRGQEARLRCSPMKGHSHVYWYRQLPEEGLKFMVYLQKENIIDESGMPKERFSAEFPKEGPSILRIQQVVRGDSAAYFCASSPYQGNTEAFFGQGTRLTVV.

The chain links TRBV5-4 to TRBJ1-2, with a weak D call TRBD1 (5 bases). CDR3 length: 14 amino acids. Trimming took 1 base from V and 2 from J, leaving 9 bases between them. Germline values: CDR1 SGHNT, CDR2 YYREEE (reference sequence). The CDR3: CASSLTGTNYGYTF. CDR3 nucleotide sequence: TGTGCCAGCAGCTTGACCGGGACCAACTATGGCTACACCTTC.

The J gene is TRBJ1-4, the V gene TRBV6-1; D perhaps matches TRBD1 (5 bases). The V and J ends lost 8 bases and 10 bases respectively, with 14 bases between them. From germline, CDR1 is MNHNS and CDR2 SASEGT. The CDR3 contains 12 residues. CDR3 sequence: CASRGGVVKLFF. The CDR3 nucleotides are TGTGCCAGCCGCGGGGGGGTCGTAAAACTGTTTTTT.

This clone occurred a few times. One end of the junction varies from germline; a read error may be responsible. The CDR3, as DNA: TGCAGTGCTAGAGAGTCGGGACAGGGAATCTTC. It codes for CSARESGQGIF. V usage is TRBV20-1 and J usage is TRBJ2-4, with 9 bases fitting TRBD1. CDR1 and CDR2 (germline): DFQATT, SNEGSKA (reference sequence). This CDR3 spans 11 amino acids.

This clone was seen a few times. The chain carries TRBV5-1 and TRBJ2-5, with unresolved D. Germline values: CDR1 SGHRS, CDR2 YFSETQ. The CDR3 is made up of 11 amino acids. The germline V and J ends were trimmed by 3 bases and 4 bases, with 4 bases remaining between them. The CDR3 is CASSYGETQYF. CDR3 bases: TGCGCCAGCAGCTACGGAGAGACCCAGTACTTC.

The table lists this clone with a count of one. The V call is TRBV11-1, the J call TRBJ1-1; 7 bases agree with TRBD1. Unmatched junction bases numbered 6, after V lost 7 bases and J lost 1 base. Per germline, CDR1 SGHAT and CDR2 FQDESV (reference sequence). There are 14 residues in the CDR3. Here the CDR3 reads CASTQDRTNTEAFF. CDR3 coding DNA: TGTGCCAGCACCCAGGACAGGACGAACACTGAAGCTTTCTTT. The full variable domain, its missing parts supplied by reference TRBV11-1 and TRBJ1-1, is EAEVAQSPRYKITEKSQAVAFWCDPISGHATLYWYRQILGQGPELLVQFQDESVVDDSQLPKDRFSAERLKGVDSTLKIQPAELGDSAMYLCASTQDRTNTEAFFGQGTRLTVV.

In its sample, this clone was seen a few times. The CDR3 sequence is CASSEDSSYEQYF. The CDR3 DNA sequence: TGCGCCAGCAGCGAGGACAGCTCCTACGAGCAGTACTTC. The chain uses TRBV5-1 and TRBJ2-7, with TRBD1 as a possible D gene (6 bases). The germline gives CDR1 SGHRS, CDR2 YFSETQ. CDR3 length: 13 residues. V shed 4 bases and J shed 0 bases, with 8 bases lying between them.

The genes are TRBV3-1 (or the pseudogene TRBV3-2) and TRBJ1-2; D is undetermined. Germline values: CDR1 LGHDT, CDR2 YNNKEL (reference sequence). The CDR3 is made up of 15 amino acids. V gave up 0 bases and J gave up 7 bases, with 15 bases separating them. The CDR3 sequence is CASSQDSTRAGGYTF. CDR3 nucleotides: TGTGCCAGCAGCCAAGATTCGACGAGGGCAGGTGGCTACACCTTC.

J is TRBJ2-5 and V is TRBV5-1, with a weak D call TRBD2 (6 bases). V was clipped by 1 base and J by 4 bases, with 14 bases between them. The CDR3 totals 15 residues. Germline V gives CDR1 SGHRS, CDR2 YFSETQ. CDR3 protein: CASSLQDQGGETQYF. The CDR3 DNA sequence: TGCGCCAGCAGCTTGCAGGACCAGGGAGGAGAGACCCAGTACTTC. Full variable domain (outside the CDR3, taken from reference TRBV5-1 and TRBJ2-5): KAGVTQTPRYLIKTRGQQVTLSCSPISGHRSVSWYQQTPGQGLQFLFEYFSETQRNKGNFPGRFSGRQFSNSRSEMNVSTLELGDSALYLCASSLQDQGGETQYFGPGTRLLVL.

The chain is built from TRBV5-5 and TRBJ1-6; D is unresolved. The CDR3 is made up of 16 amino acids. V shed 0 bases and J shed 6 bases, with 13 bases lying between them. Germline CDR1 SGHKS, CDR2 YYEKEE (reference sequence). This CDR3 is CASSLDPSLSNSPLHF. DNA for the CDR3: TGTGCCAGCAGCTTGGACCCCTCCTTGAGTAATTCACCCCTCCACTTT.

This clone was counted a few times. V is TRBV6-6 and J is TRBJ2-7; D is ambiguous. The CDR3 has 11 amino acids. The V and J ends lost 10 bases and 1 base respectively, with 8 bases between them. In germline, CDR1 is MNHNY, CDR2 SVGAGI (reference sequence). As DNA, the CDR3 is TGTGCCACCCGAACGTCCTACGAGCAGTACTTC. Encoded protein: CATRTSYEQYF.

The CDR3 bases are TGTGCCAGCAGCCCTCACTACAATGAGCAGTTCTTC. This sequence encodes CASSPHYNEQFF. The chain employs TRBV5-5 and TRBJ2-1; no definite D call. The CDR3 has 12 amino acids. CDR1 is SGHKS and CDR2 is YYEKEE in the germline V gene (reference sequence). V lost 4 bases, J lost 3 bases, and 5 bases lay in between.